The 27 T cell receptor beta chains presented below share a single source sample, sequenced in a study of T cell responses to AZD1222 COVID-19 vaccine. The method was immunoSEQ multiplex PCR; TCRdb's version includes in-frame clones alone and lacks a portion of them. The table has around 160,000 clones, 94% seen once; the top ten hold approximately 0.69%. The sample in question was peripheral blood, obtained on day 0 of AZD1222 vaccination. The source is an adult in good health.

The chain combines TRBV27 with TRBJ1-2, with 7 nucleotides matching TRBD1. The CDR3 length is 14 residues. With V trimmed by 6 bases and J by 1 base, 5 bases remained unmatched. Germline assignment: CDR1 MNHEY and CDR2 SMNVEV (reference sequence). The CDR3 here is CASRGQPHNYGYTF. CDR3 coding DNA: TGTGCCAGCAGGGGACAGCCCCATAACTATGGCTACACCTTC.

The rearrangement links TRBV19 to TRBJ1-4, with no clear D. The V end was cut by 5 bases, the J end by 6 bases, with 19 bases between. Germline CDR1 and CDR2: LNHDA and SQIVND (reference sequence). The CDR3 contains 16 residues. DNA of the CDR3: TGTGCCAGTAGTTCCCCCCCGGGATTGGCCTATGAAAAACTGTTTTTT. Its translation is CASSSPPGLAYEKLFF. The full variable domain, completed using reference TRBV19 and TRBJ1-4, is DGGITQSPKYLFRKEGQNVTLSCEQNLNHDAMYWYRQDPGQGLRLIYYSQIVNDFQKGDIAEGYSVSREKKESFPLTVTSAQKNPTAFYLCASSSPPGLAYEKLFFGSGTQLSVL.

The CDR3: CASSQGTGSGNTIYF. In DNA form, the CDR3 reads TGTGCCAGCAGCCAAGGGACAGGGTCTGGAAACACCATATATTTT. The rearrangement joins TRBV3-1 (or the pseudogene TRBV3-2) to TRBJ1-3; 8 bases match TRBD1. Germline assignment: CDR1 LGHDT and CDR2 YNNKEL (reference sequence). Unmatched junction bases numbered 0, after V lost 1 base and J lost 1 base. This CDR3 contains 15 residues.

The chain uses TRBV2 and TRBJ1-5; no clear D gene. This CDR3 comprises 16 residues. V shed 7 bases and J shed 5 bases, with 21 bases lying between them. CDR1 and CDR2 from the germline V gene are SNHLY and FYNNEI. The CDR3 coding sequence is TGTGCCAGCACCCTATCCGGGTTGGACGCGGATCAGCCCCAGCATTTT. Amino acids: CASTLSGLDADQPQHF.

This clone was found once. The chain links TRBV18 to TRBJ1-6; a possible D gene is TRBD1 (6 bases). Looked up from germline, CDR1 is KGHSH and CDR2 is LQKENI. The CDR3 is 15 amino acids. V was cut by 5 bases and J by 7 bases, with 15 bases left in between. The CDR3 nucleotides read TGTGCCAGCTCATCATCCGGGACACCGAATTCACCCCTCCACTTT. Amino acid sequence: CASSSSGTPNSPLHF.

The genes are TRBV6-5 and TRBJ2-7; a possible D gene is TRBD1 (6 bases). Germline V gene data show CDR1 as MNHEY and CDR2 as SVGAGI. The CDR3 extends over 14 amino acids. V lost 2 bases to trimming and J lost 0 bases, with 8 bases between them. CDR3 in DNA: TGTGCCAGCAGTTACGGGACAAGCTCCTACGAGCAGTACTTC. Its translation is CASSYGTSSYEQYF.

The chain uses TRBV5-8 and TRBJ1-1; weak D call: TRBD1 (5 bases). Trimming cost V 4 bases and J 3 bases, with 16 bases left between them. Germline V lookup: CDR1 SGHTS, CDR2 YDEGEE. The CDR3 sequence is 15 residues long. The DNA for the CDR3 is TGTGCCAGCAGCCCCCGAGGAAGGGGAGACACTGAAGCTTTCTTT. Its translation is CASSPRGRGDTEAFF.

The chain links TRBV6-4 to TRBJ1-1; perhaps TRBD1 as D (5 bases). Germline values: CDR1 MRHNA, CDR2 SNTAGT. Trimming stripped 0 bases from V and 10 bases from J, with 15 bases between. This CDR3 spans 14 amino acids. The CDR3 DNA reads TGTGCCAGCAGTGACTCGGGGGATTCGCGAGTAGCTTTCTTT. This codes for CASSDSGDSRVAFF.

This chain connects TRBV5-1 to TRBJ2-2; the D is unclear. CDR1 and CDR2 (germline): SGHRS, YFSETQ. V shed 0 bases and J shed 0 bases, with 9 bases lying between them. The CDR3 has 16 amino acids. The CDR3 region has the DNA TGCGCCAGCAGCTTGGGTACGGCCCCGAACACCGGGGAGCTGTTTTTT. This translates into CASSLGTAPNTGELFF.

This chain links TRBV5-4 with TRBJ2-1; D remains ambiguous. Germline V gives CDR1 SGHNT, CDR2 YYREEE (reference sequence). This CDR3 region has 12 residues. V lost 4 bases, J lost 7 bases, and 9 bases lay in between. The CDR3 loop is CASSLDWNEQFF. As DNA, the CDR3 is TGTGCCAGCAGCCTCGACTGGAATGAGCAGTTCTTC.

V usage is TRBV3-1 (or the pseudogene TRBV3-2) and J usage is TRBJ2-2; D is uncertain. Between the trimmed V and J ends, which lost 1 base and 6 bases, there was a span of 3 bases. Germline loops: CDR1 LGHDT, CDR2 YNNKEL (reference sequence). The CDR3 consists of 12 residues. CDR3 sequence: CASSQVPGELFF. The CDR3 DNA follows: TGTGCCAGCAGCCAAGTCCCCGGGGAGCTGTTTTTT.

This rearrangement joins TRBV19 to TRBJ2-3; D is perhaps TRBD2 (5 bases). The CDR3 is made up of 17 amino acids. Trimming pared 1 base from V and 0 bases from J, leaving 14 bases between. Per germline, CDR1 LNHDA and CDR2 SQIVND (reference sequence). CDR3 amino acids: CASSIGWPGGSTDTQYF. CDR3 nucleotide sequence: TGTGCCAGTAGTATAGGCTGGCCAGGAGGTAGCACAGATACGCAGTATTTT.

A single count supports this clone. The chain uses TRBV10-2 and TRBJ2-4; D gene uncertain. V lost 6 bases and J 3 bases, leaving 15 bases between the germline ends. Germline V gene sequence: CDR1 WSHSY, CDR2 SAAADI. The CDR3 loop spans 15 amino acids. CDR3 loop: CASSGPRGDKNIQYF. CDR3 in DNA: TGCGCCAGCAGCGGACCTCGTGGTGACAAAAACATTCAGTACTTC.

The rearrangement joins TRBV7-9 to TRBJ1-2, with a weak D call TRBD1 (6 bases). The CDR3 totals 14 residues. Germline loops: CDR1 SEHNR, CDR2 FQNEAQ (reference sequence). Trimming left V 3 bases short and J 4 bases short, with 12 bases between. The DNA for the CDR3 is TGTGCCAGCAGCTTTCAGGGGACGGGCTATGGCTACACCTTC. Translating gives CASSFQGTGYGYTF. The full variable domain, its missing parts supplied by reference TRBV7-9 and TRBJ1-2, is DTGVSQNPRHKITKRGQNVTFRCDPISEHNRLYWYRQTLGQGPEFLTYFQNEAQLEKSRLLSDRFSAERPKGSFSTLEIQRTEQGDSAMYLCASSFQGTGYGYTFGSGTRLTVV.

This clone was recorded a few times. This chain joins TRBV6-1 and TRBJ1-2; the D gene is possibly TRBD1 (5 bases). V gave up 2 bases and J gave up 5 bases, with 9 bases separating them. This CDR3 comprises 13 residues. From germline, CDR1 is MNHNS and CDR2 SASEGT. CDR3 amino acids: CASSELRGYGYTF. Here the CDR3 DNA reads TGTGCCAGCAGTGAATTAAGGGGTTATGGCTACACCTTC.

The J gene is TRBJ2-2, the V gene TRBV10-3; no clear D gene. CDR3 length: 12 amino acids. The germline V gene has CDR1 ENHRY and CDR2 SYGVKD. V shed 2 bases and J shed 9 bases, with 7 bases lying between them. DNA of the CDR3: TGTGCCATCAGTGAGGTGGACCGGGAGCTGTTTTTT. The encoded protein is CAISEVDRELFF.

The gene calls are TRBV5-4 and TRBJ2-3; 8 bases are a match to TRBD2. V lost 1 base to trimming and J lost 3 bases; unmatched junction nucleotides: 4. The CDR3 spans 15 residues. Germline V lookup: CDR1 SGHNT, CDR2 YYREEE (reference sequence). This CDR3 is CASSLQLAETDTQYF. As DNA, the CDR3 is TGTGCCAGCAGCTTGCAACTAGCGGAAACAGATACGCAGTATTTT.

This clone was found once. The chain has TRBV10-3 and TRBJ2-3, with no clear D. This CDR3 contains 13 residues. Germline CDR1 reads ENHRY; CDR2 reads SYGVKD. V lost 2 bases to trimming and J lost 3 bases, with 6 bases between them. In DNA, the CDR3 is TGTGCCATCAGTGAGGGCAGAACAGATACGCAGTATTTT. Its protein is CAISEGRTDTQYF.

The chain carries TRBV28 and TRBJ1-4, with D possibly matching TRBD1 (5 bases). CDR1 is MDHEN and CDR2 is SYDVKM in the germline V gene. The CDR3 has 12 amino acids. V was cut by 8 bases and J by 5 bases, with 9 bases left in between. CDR3 DNA sequence: TGTGCCAGCCAGGGAGGGAATGAAAAACTGTTTTTT. Residues: CASQGGNEKLFF.

The chain employs TRBV4-1 and TRBJ1-1; D not resolved. V was cut by 0 bases and J by 3 bases, with 11 bases left in between. CDR3 length: 15 amino acids. Germline CDR1 MGHRA, CDR2 YSYEKL. Here the CDR3 DNA reads TGCGCCAGCAGCCAAGACTGGGGAAGGGACACTGAAGCTTTCTTT. Amino acids: CASSQDWGRDTEAFF.

A word on this clone: In the same sample, other DNA sequences code for this CDR3. The chain has TRBV19 and TRBJ2-7; D not certain. V was trimmed by 3 bases and J by 3 bases, leaving 3 bases between them. The V gene's germline CDR1 is LNHDA and CDR2 SQIVND (reference sequence). This CDR3 has 11 amino acids. The CDR3 DNA reads as TGTGCCAGTAGTATGGGCTACGAGCAGTACTTC. Protein sequence: CASSMGYEQYF.

This chain connects TRBV5-8 to TRBJ2-4, with 8 nucleotides matching TRBD2. CDR3 length: 19 amino acids. The trim removed 4 bases at V and 0 bases at J, leaving 15 bases unmatched. Germline lookup yields CDR1 SGHTS and CDR2 YDEGEE. The chain's CDR3 is CASSLFRGRPELAKNIQYF. In DNA, the CDR3 is TGTGCCAGCAGCCTTTTCCGCGGGAGGCCCGAACTAGCCAAAAACATTCAGTACTTC.

The chain combines TRBV11-3 with TRBJ1-2; the D gene is possibly TRBD1 (5 bases). The CDR3 consists of 16 residues. CDR1 and CDR2 from the germline V gene are SGHNT and YENEEA. The V and J ends lost 3 bases and 4 bases respectively, with 18 bases between them. This chain's CDR3 is CASSFRGREIIYGYTF. The DNA of the CDR3 is TGTGCCAGCAGCTTCCGGGGCAGGGAGATTATCTATGGCTACACCTTC.

The chain links TRBV7-6 to TRBJ2-2; 12 bases align to TRBD2. The V and J ends lost 5 bases and 8 bases, in that order; junction bases with no gene match: 6. The CDR3 consists of 15 residues. Germline V gene sequence: CDR1 SGHVS, CDR2 FNYEAQ. The CDR3 bases are TGTGCCAGCAGCCGGACTAGCGGGATGGGGGGGGAGCTGTTTTTT. Translated, it gives CASSRTSGMGGELFF.

J is TRBJ2-7 and V is TRBV7-9; 7 bases are a match to TRBD1. The CDR3 totals 13 residues. From germline, CDR1 is SEHNR and CDR2 FQNEAQ (reference sequence). Losses at the gene ends were 6 bases for V and 4 bases for J; bases not matched to a gene: 6. CDR3 bases: TGTGCCAGCAGGACAGGGCTGGATTACGAGCAGTACTTC. Its protein product is CASRTGLDYEQYF.

The chain joins TRBV21-1 to TRBJ2-7; the DNA was not used to check the table's D call, TRBD2. TRBV21-1 is an annotated pseudogene. The CDR3 runs to 16 residues. CDR3 coding DNA: TGTGCCAGCAGCCCTCTTACCGGGACTTATGGGTACGAGCAGTACTTC. This translates into CASSPLTGTYGYEQYF.

The gene calls are TRBV27 and TRBJ2-1; D ambiguous. The length of the CDR3 is 16 residues. The germline V and J ends were trimmed by 2 bases and 0 bases, with 11 bases remaining between them. The germline CDR1 and CDR2 sequences are MNHEY and SMNVEV (reference sequence). The CDR3 loop reads CASSLPRPSSYNEQFF. In DNA form, the CDR3 reads TGTGCCAGCAGTTTACCCCGCCCGAGCTCCTACAATGAGCAGTTCTTC.